A selection of T cell receptor beta chains follows, all from one sample in a study of response to subunit inactivated influenza vaccine. TCRdb re-derived calls from the RT-PCR reads in MiXCR, one entry per CDR3 protein. The sample has 200,000 to 250,000 distinct CDR3 sequences, 12% seen once. The sample consisted of non-naive T cells sorted from PBMCs, taken 14 to 15 days before vaccination. These receptors were collected from a man aged 45-65 years who received an inactivated influenza vaccine. The CDR3 runs from the conserved cysteine through the conserved F or W. D genes are given only for firm matches. Only part of the rows carry a size: once, few, many, or a class if the clone is expanded.

length,V,J,D,size,DNA,CDR3
14,TRBV12-3/TRBV12-4,TRBJ2-2,TRBD1,few,TGTGCCAGCAGGGCCGGGACAGTGACCGGGGAGCTGTTTTTT,CASRAGTVTGELFF
17,TRBV5-1,TRBJ2-6,TRBD1,few,TGCGCCAGCAGCTTGGACCCACAGGGGGCCGGGGCCAACGTCCTGACTTTC,CASSLDPQGAGANVLTF
13,TRBV6-2/TRBV6-3,TRBJ2-1,TRBD2,few,TGTGCCAGCGGACGCTTAGCGGGAGTTGAGCAGTTCTTC,CASGRLAGVEQFF
15,TRBV20-1,TRBJ2-5,TRBD2,-,TGCAGTGCTTGGACATTCGGGAGGGCAGGGGAGACCCAGTACTTC,CSAWTFGRAGETQYF
13,TRBV5-1,TRBJ2-3,-,many,TGCGCCAGCAGCCGTGGCGAGTCAGATACGCAGTATTTT,CASSRGESDTQYF
14,TRBV6-5,TRBJ1-1,-,few,TGTGCCAGCAGTTACCTTCCATCAAACACTGAAGCTTTCTTT,CASSYLPSNTEAFF
16,TRBV6-2/TRBV6-3,TRBJ2-7,TRBD1,-,TGTGCCAGCAGTTACCTACAGGGGCGTACCTTCTACGAGCAGTACTTC,CASSYLQGRTFYEQYF
15,TRBV19,TRBJ1-5,TRBD1,many,TGTGCCAGTAGATCCGGGACAGGGGAAGGGCAGCCCCAGCATTTT,CASRSGTGEGQPQHF
15,TRBV20-1,TRBJ1-2,-,-,TGCAGTGCTGGAGGCGGGACGGGCCCTAACTATGGCTACACCTTC,CSAGGGTGPNYGYTF
16,TRBV9,TRBJ2-1,TRBD2,many,TGTGCCAGCAGCTCCGGACTAGCGGGGCTGGGTCTGGCGCAGTTCTTC,CASSSGLAGLGLAQFF
15,TRBV11-2,TRBJ2-5,-,few,TGTGCCAGCAGCTTAGAGGTGCCAGGAAGGGGGACCCAGTACTTC,CASSLEVPGRGTQYF
14,TRBV24-1,TRBJ2-7,TRBD2,-,TGTGCCACCAGTCTAGCGGGGGATCACTACGAGCAGTACTTC,CATSLAGDHYEQYF
16,TRBV6-2/TRBV6-3,TRBJ2-5,TRBD2,-,TGTGCCAGCAGTCTAAACGTAGCGGGAGCACGAAAGACCCAGTACTTC,CASSLNVAGARKTQYF
13,TRBV10-3,TRBJ1-2,TRBD1,few,TGTGCCATCAGGGACAGGGAAGGTTATGGCTACACCTTC,CAIRDREGYGYTF
9,TRBV7-4,TRBJ2-7,-,few,TGTGCCAGAGGGGGTTGGGAGAACTTC,CARGGWENF
15,TRBV5-1,TRBJ1-1,-,many,TGCGCCAGCAGCTTGGATGCTCAGGGGACCGCTGAAGCTTTCTTT,CASSLDAQGTAEAFF
14,TRBV12-3/TRBV12-4,TRBJ2-7,TRBD1,few,TGTGCCAGCGCCCCAGGACAGGGATTTTACGAGCAGTACTTC,CASAPGQGFYEQYF
19,TRBV6-2/TRBV6-3,TRBJ2-7,TRBD2,-,TGTGCCAGCAGTTACGCTCGGACTAGCGGGGGATCACTCTCCTACGAGCAGTACTTC,CASSYARTSGGSLSYEQYF
15,TRBV7-2,TRBJ1-2,-,-,TGTGCCAGCAGCTTAGAAGGGGACGTCCTCTATGGCTACACCTTC,CASSLEGDVLYGYTF
15,TRBV4-1,TRBJ2-2,-,many,TGCGCCAGCAGCCAAGACGCGAGCAGGGTCGGGGAGCTGTTTTTT,CASSQDASRVGELFF
18,TRBV4-1,TRBJ2-7,-,many,TGCGCCAGCAGCCATCCGGAAACCCTCTCGAGACCGATCTACGAGCAGTACTTC,CASSHPETLSRPIYEQYF
13,TRBV6-2/TRBV6-3,TRBJ2-2,-,few,TGTGCCAGCAGAAACGATCGATCCGGGGAGCTGTTTTTT,CASRNDRSGELFF
15,TRBV5-4,TRBJ2-7,-,few,TGTGCCAGCAGCTTGGGTGTTGGCGGCTACTACGAGCAGTACTTC,CASSLGVGGYYEQYF
14,TRBV29-1,TRBJ2-1,-,few,TGCAGCGTTTCCGCTTACAGAGCGTACAATGAGCAGTTCTTC,CSVSAYRAYNEQFF
14,TRBV18,TRBJ1-5,TRBD1,few,TGTGCCAGCTCACGGGGGACAGGTAATCAGCCCCAGCATTTT,CASSRGTGNQPQHF
15,TRBV7-9,TRBJ2-7,TRBD1,many,TGTGCCAGCAGCAAGGGACAGGGAACCCTATACGAGCAGTACTTC,CASSKGQGTLYEQYF
17,TRBV28,TRBJ2-6,TRBD1,-,TGTGCCAGCAGTCCCCCGGGACAGGGAGCTGGGGCCAACGTCCTGACTTTC,CASSPPGQGAGANVLTF
13,TRBV28,TRBJ1-1,-,few,TGTGCCAGCACCTCGACAGGAAACACTGAAGCTTTCTTT,CASTSTGNTEAFF
11,TRBV20-1,TRBJ2-5,-,-,TGCAGTGCTAGAGTCCCTAGCTGGGGGTACTTC,CSARVPSWGYF
14,TRBV28,TRBJ1-2,-,-,TGTGCCAGCAGGACCACCGGAGGGGACTATGGCTACACCTTC,CASRTTGGDYGYTF
13,TRBV7-2,TRBJ2-1,-,few,TGTGCCAGCAGCTTAGTTTGGCGGAATGAGCAGTTCTTC,CASSLVWRNEQFF
16,TRBV7-4,TRBJ2-7,-,many,TGTGCCAGCAGCTTAGTTCGGGGCGCCCACTATTACGAGCAGTACTTC,CASSLVRGAHYYEQYF
15,TRBV3-1,TRBJ1-2,-,few,TGTGCCAGCAGCTATTCAGGGGCTGGAAACTATGGCTACACCTTC,CASSYSGAGNYGYTF
11,TRBV12-3/TRBV12-4,TRBJ2-7,-,many,TGTGCCAGCAGCAACCGCTACGAGCAGTACTTC,CASSNRYEQYF
13,TRBV29-1,TRBJ1-1,-,few,TGCAGCGCTAAGCCGGGTCTCAACACTGAAGCTTTCTTT,CSAKPGLNTEAFF
15,TRBV24-1,TRBJ2-5,TRBD1,many,TGTGCCACCGCATTCTCCGGGACAGGGTTAGAGACCCAGTACTTC,CATAFSGTGLETQYF
16,TRBV28,TRBJ2-1,TRBD2,-,TGTGCCAGCAGGAGACTAGCGGGAGGCGGTTACAATGAGCAGTTCTTC,CASRRLAGGGYNEQFF
14,TRBV6-1,TRBJ2-7,-,-,TGTGCCAGCAGGACCGGACAAAACTCCTACGAGCAGTACTTC,CASRTGQNSYEQYF
12,TRBV9,TRBJ2-2,-,many,TGTGCCAGCAGCGAGAGTACCGGGGAGCTGTTTTTT,CASSESTGELFF
15,TRBV7-9,TRBJ2-1,TRBD2,few,TGTGCCAGCAGCGCCTCTAGCGGGGGATACAATGAGCAGTTCTTC,CASSASSGGYNEQFF
16,TRBV20-1,TRBJ2-5,TRBD2,once,TGCTGTGCTACCAGGCTGACTAGCGGGATGGGAGAGACCCAGTACTTC,CCATRLTSGMGETQYF
12,TRBV20-1,TRBJ2-1,TRBD1,-,TGCAGTGGTTACAACAGGGGCAATGAGCAGTTCTTC,CSGYNRGNEQFF
16,TRBV7-6,TRBJ2-7,TRBD2,-,TGTGCCAGCAGCTTGGCTCGGCGGGAGGCTCCCTACGAGCAGTACTTC,CASSLARREAPYEQYF
14,TRBV6-2/TRBV6-3,TRBJ2-6,-,-,TGTGCCAGCAGTTACGCTTCCCCGGCCAACGTCCTGACTTTC,CASSYASPANVLTF
12,TRBV20-1,TRBJ1-1,-,-,TGCAGTGCTTCCCCCGACAGGACTGAAGCTTTCTTT,CSASPDRTEAFF
11,TRBV20-1,TRBJ1-1,-,few,TGCAGTGCTATCGGGTACACTGAAGCTTTCTTT,CSAIGYTEAFF
15,TRBV7-9,TRBJ2-4,-,few,TGTGCCAGCAGCTTAGATGTCGGGAGTTCGAACATTCAGTACTTC,CASSLDVGSSNIQYF
14,TRBV7-2,TRBJ2-7,TRBD2,-,TGTGCCAGCAGCTCAGGACTAGCGGGAGGCGAGCAGTACTTC,CASSSGLAGGEQYF
15,TRBV7-8,TRBJ2-4,-,once,TGTGCCAGCAGTGAAGGGAGCGCACAGGCGAACATTCAGTACTTC,CASSEGSAQANIQYF
17,TRBV4-2,TRBJ2-1,-,-,TGTGCCAGCAGCCAAGTTTGGGCCGGGCAGGGAAACAATGAGCAGTTCTTC,CASSQVWAGQGNNEQFF
13,TRBV20-1,TRBJ1-2,-,many,TGCAGTGCGCGGGACGGCCACCGTCATGGCTACACCTTC,CSARDGHRHGYTF
18,TRBV6-1,TRBJ2-5,TRBD2,few,TGTGCCAGCAGTGAGGGGACTAGCGGAATGAGCCCCCAAGAGACCCAGTACTTC,CASSEGTSGMSPQETQYF